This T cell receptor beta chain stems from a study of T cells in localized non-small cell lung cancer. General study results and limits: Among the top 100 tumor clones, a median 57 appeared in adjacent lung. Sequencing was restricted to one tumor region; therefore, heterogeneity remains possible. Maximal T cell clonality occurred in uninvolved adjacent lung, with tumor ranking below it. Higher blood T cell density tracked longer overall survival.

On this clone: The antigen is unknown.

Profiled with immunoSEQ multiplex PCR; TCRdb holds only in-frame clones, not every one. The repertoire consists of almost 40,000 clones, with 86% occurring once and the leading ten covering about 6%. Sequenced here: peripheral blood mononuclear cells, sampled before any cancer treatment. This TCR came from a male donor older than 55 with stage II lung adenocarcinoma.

As DNA, the CDR3 is TGTGCCAGCAGCTTAAGGGCTAGCGGGAGTCAGTCCTACGAGCAGTACTTC. Protein: CASSLRASGSQSYEQYF. The chain joins TRBV11-2 to TRBJ2-7; TRBD2 aligns across 10 bases. V shed 2 bases, J shed 1 base, and the junction held 8 bases outside the gene matches. Germline lookup yields CDR1 SGHAT and CDR2 FQNNGV. The CDR3 is 17 amino acids.